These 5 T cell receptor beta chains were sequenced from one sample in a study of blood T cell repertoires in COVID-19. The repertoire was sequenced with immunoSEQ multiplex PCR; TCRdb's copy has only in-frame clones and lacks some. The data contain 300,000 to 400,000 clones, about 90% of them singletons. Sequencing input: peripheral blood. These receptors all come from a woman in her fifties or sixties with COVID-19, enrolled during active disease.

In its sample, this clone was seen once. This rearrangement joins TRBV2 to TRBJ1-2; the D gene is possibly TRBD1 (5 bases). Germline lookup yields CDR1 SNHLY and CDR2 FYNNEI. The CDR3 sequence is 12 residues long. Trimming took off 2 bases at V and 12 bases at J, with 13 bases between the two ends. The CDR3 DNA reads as TGTGCCAGCAGTGAAACAGGAATGCAGAACACCTTC. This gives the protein CASSETGMQNTF. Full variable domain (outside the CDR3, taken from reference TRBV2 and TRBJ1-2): EPEVTQTPSHQVTQMGQEVILRCVPISNHLYFYWYRQILGQKVEFLVSFYNNEISEKSEIFDDQFSVERPDGSNFTLKIRSTKLEDSAMYFCASSETGMQNTFGSGTRLTVV.

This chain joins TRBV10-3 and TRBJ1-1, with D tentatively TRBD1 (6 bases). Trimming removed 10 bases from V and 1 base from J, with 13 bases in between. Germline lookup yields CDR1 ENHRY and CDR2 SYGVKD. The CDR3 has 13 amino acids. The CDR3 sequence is CATRTGQNTEAFF. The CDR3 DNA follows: TGTGCCACCCGGACGGGACAGAACACTGAAGCTTTCTTT.

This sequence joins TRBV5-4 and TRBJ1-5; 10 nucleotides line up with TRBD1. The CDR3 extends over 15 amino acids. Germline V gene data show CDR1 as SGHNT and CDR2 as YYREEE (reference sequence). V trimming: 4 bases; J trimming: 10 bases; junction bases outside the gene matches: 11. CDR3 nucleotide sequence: TGTGCCAGCAGCCCGGGACAGGGGAAGGTAGGACCCCAGCATTTT. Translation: CASSPGQGKVGPQHF.

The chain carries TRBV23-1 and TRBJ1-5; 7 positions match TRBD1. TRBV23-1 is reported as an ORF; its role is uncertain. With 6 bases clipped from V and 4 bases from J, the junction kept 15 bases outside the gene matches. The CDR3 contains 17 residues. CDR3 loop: CASSRSTPGGRNQPQHF. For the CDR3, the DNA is TGCGCCAGCAGCCGTTCGACCCCAGGGGGTAGGAATCAGCCCCAGCATTTT.

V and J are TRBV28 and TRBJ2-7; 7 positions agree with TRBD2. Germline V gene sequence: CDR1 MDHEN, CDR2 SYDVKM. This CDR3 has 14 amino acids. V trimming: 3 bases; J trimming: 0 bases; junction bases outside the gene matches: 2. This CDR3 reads CASSFGGSSYEQYF. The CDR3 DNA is TGTGCCAGCAGTTTCGGCGGGAGCTCCTACGAGCAGTACTTC.